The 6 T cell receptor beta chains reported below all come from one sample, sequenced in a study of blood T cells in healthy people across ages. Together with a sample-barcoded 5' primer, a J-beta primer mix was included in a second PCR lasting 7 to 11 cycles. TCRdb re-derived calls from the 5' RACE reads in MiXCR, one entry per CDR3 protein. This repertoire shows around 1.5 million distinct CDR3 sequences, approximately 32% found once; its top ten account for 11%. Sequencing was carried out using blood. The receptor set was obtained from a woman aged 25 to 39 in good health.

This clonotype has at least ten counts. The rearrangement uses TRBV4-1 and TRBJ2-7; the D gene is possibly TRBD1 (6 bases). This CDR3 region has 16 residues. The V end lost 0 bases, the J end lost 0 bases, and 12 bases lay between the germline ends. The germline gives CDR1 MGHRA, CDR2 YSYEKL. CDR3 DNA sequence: TGCGCCAGCAGCCAAGATCCCGTGGGGGCCTCCTACGAGCAGTACTTC. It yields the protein CASSQDPVGASYEQYF.

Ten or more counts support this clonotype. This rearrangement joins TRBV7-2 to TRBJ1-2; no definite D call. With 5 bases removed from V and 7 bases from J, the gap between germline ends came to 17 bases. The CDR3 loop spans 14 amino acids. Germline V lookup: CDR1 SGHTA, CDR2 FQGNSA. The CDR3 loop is CASSAGRALGGYTF. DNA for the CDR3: TGTGCCAGCAGCGCCGGGAGGGCCCTGGGTGGCTACACCTTC.

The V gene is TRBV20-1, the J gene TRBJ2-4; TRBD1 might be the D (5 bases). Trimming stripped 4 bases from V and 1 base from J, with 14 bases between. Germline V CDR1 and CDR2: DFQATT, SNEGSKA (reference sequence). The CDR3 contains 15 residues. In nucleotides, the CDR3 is TGCAGTGCTACCAGGGATTCGGTCGCCAAAAACATTCAGTACTTC. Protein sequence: CSATRDSVAKNIQYF.

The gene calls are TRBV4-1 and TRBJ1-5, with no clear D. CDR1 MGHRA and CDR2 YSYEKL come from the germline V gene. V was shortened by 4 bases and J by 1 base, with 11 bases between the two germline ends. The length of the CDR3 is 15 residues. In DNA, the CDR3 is TGCGCCAGCAGCCCCGGGGTTATGAGCAATCAGCCCCAGCATTTT. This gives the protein CASSPGVMSNQPQHF.

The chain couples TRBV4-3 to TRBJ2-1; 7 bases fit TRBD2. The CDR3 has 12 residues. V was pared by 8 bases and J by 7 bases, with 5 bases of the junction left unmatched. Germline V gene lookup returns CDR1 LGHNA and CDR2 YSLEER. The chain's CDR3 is CASGGRGNEQFF. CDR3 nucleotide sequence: TGCGCCAGCGGCGGGAGAGGGAATGAGCAGTTCTTC.

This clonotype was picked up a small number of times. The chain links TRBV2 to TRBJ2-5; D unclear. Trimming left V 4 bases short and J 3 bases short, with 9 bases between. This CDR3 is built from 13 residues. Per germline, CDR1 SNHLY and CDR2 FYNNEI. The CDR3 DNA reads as TGTGCCAGCAGTGGATCTGCCAAAGAGACCCAGTACTTC. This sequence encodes CASSGSAKETQYF.